This T cell receptor beta chain was obtained from a study of early T cells in non-severe SARS-CoV-2 infection. Looking at the study overall: Chains were unpaired, as sequencing was done on bulk RNA from unsorted whole blood.

Germline V gives CDR1 SGHVS, CDR2 FNYEAQ. The CDR3 loop spans 14 amino acids. With 5 bases removed from V and 7 bases from J, the gap between germline ends came to 15 bases. The study, taken as a whole, reports: VDJdb-based annotation leaned toward anti-spike CD8 responses and missed private and CD4 specificities.

Unique molecular identifiers were added to individual cDNA molecules. One entry per CDR3 protein, called by TCRdb with MiXCR from the 5' RACE reads. This repertoire shows 70,000 to 90,000 distinct CDR3 sequences, over 9.5% found once; its top ten account for 8% to 10%. This clonotype was recorded many times. Its antigen is still unknown. The V and J genes are TRBV7-6 and TRBJ2-1; no clear D. This specimen was whole blood, taken at baseline. This receptor was obtained from an adult who was a healthcare worker with PCR-confirmed SARS-CoV-2 infection or an uninfected control (not recorded which). This CDR3 is CASSPNPPENEQFF. The CDR3 DNA follows: TGTGCCAGCAGCCCCAACCCCCCCGAAAATGAGCAGTTCTTC.